Listed below are T cell receptor beta chains from one sample, sequenced in a study of Graves' ophthalmopathy and Graves' hyperthyroidism. TCRdb independently ran MiXCR on the multiplex PCR reads; one entry per CDR3 protein. Among about 500,000 distinct CDR3 sequences listed, roughly 40% were seen once. What was sequenced was peripheral blood or thyroid tissue (not recorded which). The receptor set was obtained from an adult man with Graves' hyperthyroidism. Both conserved end residues are part of each CDR3. The D gene is left open where the match is weak. Clone size appears in some rows only: once, few, many, or a class for an expanded clone.

len	abundance	j_gene	v_gene	d_gene	CDR3nt	CDR3aa
11	NA	TRBJ1-5	TRBV7-2	NA	TGTGCCAGCAGCGGGACCGGGACCCAGCATTTT	CASSGTGTQHF
16	many	TRBJ1-5	TRBV2	TRBD1	TGTGCCAGCAGTACCCTCCGACAGGGGGGGAATCAGCCCCAGCATTTT	CASSTLRQGGNQPQHF
17	once	TRBJ2-1	TRBV12-3/TRBV12-4	TRBD1	TGTGCCAGCAGTTCCCGAGTAGGGACCGGGACAGGGGTTGAGCAGTTCTTC	CASSSRVGTGTGVEQFF
15	NA	TRBJ1-6	TRBV27	NA	TGTGCCAGCAGTTTGGAAGACGGAGCTAATTCACCCCTCCACTTT	CASSLEDGANSPLHF
16	many	TRBJ1-5	TRBV12-3/TRBV12-4	TRBD1	TGTGCCAGCAGTCCGAAACAGGGGGCAGGAAATCAGCCCCAGCATTTT	CASSPKQGAGNQPQHF
15	many	TRBJ1-5	TRBV20-1	NA	TGCAGTGCTAGTGAGATCGGAGGGGGCAATCAGCCCCAGCATTTT	CSASEIGGGNQPQHF
14	NA	TRBJ1-2	TRBV19	TRBD1	TGTGCCAGTAGTCACCGACAGGGGAGCTATGGCTACACCTTC	CASSHRQGSYGYTF
13	NA	TRBJ2-5	TRBV10-3	TRBD2	TGTGCCATCAGTGCGAGCGGGAAGGAGACCCAGTACTTC	CAISASGKETQYF
14	NA	TRBJ2-7	TRBV2	NA	TGTGCCAGCAGCGTTGAAACCAGGACCTACGAGCAGTACTTC	CASSVETRTYEQYF
15	NA	TRBJ2-7	TRBV5-5	TRBD2	TGTGCCAGCAGCTTGGTTTCGGGACTAGTCTCCGAGCAGTACTTC	CASSLVSGLVSEQYF
14	many	TRBJ2-5	TRBV7-3	NA	TGTGCCAGCAGCTCCTTCCCGTACCAAGAGACCCAGTACTTC	CASSSFPYQETQYF
16	many	TRBJ1-1	TRBV25-1	NA	TGTGCCAGCAGTGAATATGGAAGGGGCCTGAACACTGAAGCTTTCTTT	CASSEYGRGLNTEAFF
16	NA	TRBJ2-1	TRBV7-8	NA	TGTGCCAGCAGCTTGTCGGGACTCGTATCCTTTTGGGAGCAGTTCTTC	CASSLSGLVSFWEQFF
14	few	TRBJ2-3	TRBV29-1	NA	TGCAGCGTTGAAGGACTAGAGCTTACAGATACGCAGTATTTT	CSVEGLELTDTQYF
16	NA	TRBJ2-3	TRBV2	NA	TGTGCCAGCAGTGAAGCCACTACTACCTACACAGATATGCAGTATTTT	CASSEATTTYTDMQYF
14	NA	TRBJ2-7	TRBV10-3	TRBD2	TGTGCCACCAACGGCGGGGGTTCCGGCGGCGAGCAGTACTTC	CATNGGGSGGEQYF
14	NA	TRBJ2-7	TRBV28	NA	TGTGCCAGCGCCAAAGGTGGGAATTCCTACGAGCAGTACTTC	CASAKGGNSYEQYF
11	many	TRBJ1-2	TRBV25-1	NA	TGTGCCAGCAGTGAATCCAGAGGCTACACCTTC	CASSESRGYTF
14	NA	TRBJ1-1	TRBV25-1	TRBD1	TGTGCCAGCACCCGAGGGGGCGTCAACACTGAAGCTTTCTTT	CASTRGGVNTEAFF